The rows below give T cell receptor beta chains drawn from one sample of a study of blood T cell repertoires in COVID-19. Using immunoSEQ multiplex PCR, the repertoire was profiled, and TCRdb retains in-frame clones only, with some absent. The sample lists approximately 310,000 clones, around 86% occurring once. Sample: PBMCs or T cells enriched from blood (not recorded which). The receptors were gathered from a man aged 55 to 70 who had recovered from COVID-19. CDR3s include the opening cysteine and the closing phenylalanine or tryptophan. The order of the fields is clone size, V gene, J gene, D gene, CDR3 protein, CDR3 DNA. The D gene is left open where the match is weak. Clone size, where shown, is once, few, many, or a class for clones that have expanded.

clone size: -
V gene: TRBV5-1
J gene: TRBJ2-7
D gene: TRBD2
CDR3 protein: CASSLYMRTGGGDEQYF
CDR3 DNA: TGCGCCAGCAGCCTTTATATGAGGACAGGCGGGGGGGACGAGCAGTACTTC

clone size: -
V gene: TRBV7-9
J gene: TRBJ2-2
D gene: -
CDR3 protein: CASSLVGAGELFF
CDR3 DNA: TGTGCCAGCAGCTTGGTGGGCGCCGGGGAGCTGTTTTTT

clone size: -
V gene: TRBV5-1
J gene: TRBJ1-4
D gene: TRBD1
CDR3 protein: CASSLPTGTTNEKLFF
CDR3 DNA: TGCGCCAGCAGCTTACCGACAGGGACAACTAATGAAAAACTGTTTTTT

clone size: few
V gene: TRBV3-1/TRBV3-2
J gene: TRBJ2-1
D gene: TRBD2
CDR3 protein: CASSRLTSGRGNEQFF
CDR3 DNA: TGTGCCAGCAGCCGATTGACTAGCGGGAGAGGGAATGAGCAGTTCTTC

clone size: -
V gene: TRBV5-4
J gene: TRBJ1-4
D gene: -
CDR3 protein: CASSFGGAGEKLFF
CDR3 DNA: TGTGCCAGCAGCTTTGGGGGGGCTGGGGAAAAACTGTTTTTT

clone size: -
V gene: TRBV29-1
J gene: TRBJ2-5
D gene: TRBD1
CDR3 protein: CSVVGQGAGETQYF
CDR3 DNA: TGCAGCGTTGTGGGACAGGGGGCCGGGGAGACCCAGTACTTC

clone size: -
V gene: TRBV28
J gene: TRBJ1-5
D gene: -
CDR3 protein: CASSSPGSNQPQHF
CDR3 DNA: TGTGCCAGCAGTTCCCCCGGGAGCAATCAGCCCCAGCATTTT

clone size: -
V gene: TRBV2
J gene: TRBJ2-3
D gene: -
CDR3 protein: CASSEAWAGPDTQYF
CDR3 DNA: TGTGCCAGCAGTGAAGCGTGGGCAGGGCCAGATACGCAGTATTTT

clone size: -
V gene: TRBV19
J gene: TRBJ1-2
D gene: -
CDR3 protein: CATIDRIRGYTF
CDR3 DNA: TGTGCCACCATCGACAGGATTAGGGGCTACACCTTC

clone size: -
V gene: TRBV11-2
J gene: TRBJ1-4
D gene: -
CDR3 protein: CASSLEVSRWAKLFF
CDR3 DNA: TGTGCCAGCAGCTTAGAGGTCTCACGATGGGCAAAACTGTTTTTT

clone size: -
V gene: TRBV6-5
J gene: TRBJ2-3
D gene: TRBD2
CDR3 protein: CASRFSGRTDTQYF
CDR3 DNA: TGTGCCAGCAGATTTAGCGGGAGGACAGATACGCAGTATTTT

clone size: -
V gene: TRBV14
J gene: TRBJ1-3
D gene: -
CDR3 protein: CASSPVANTIYF
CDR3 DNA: TGTGCCAGCAGCCCGGTCGCGAACACCATATATTTT

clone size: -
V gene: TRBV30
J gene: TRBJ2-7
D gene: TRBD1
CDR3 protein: CAWTRDSPYEQYF
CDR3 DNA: TGTGCCTGGACTCGGGACAGCCCCTACGAGCAGTACTTC

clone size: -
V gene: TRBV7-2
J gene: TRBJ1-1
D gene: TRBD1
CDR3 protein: CASSPQGGQGTEAFF
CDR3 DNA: TGTGCCAGCAGCCCTCAAGGGGGACAGGGGACTGAAGCTTTCTTT